The clone carrying this TCR beta chain was counted at least ten times. The data derive from a study of blood T cells in healthy people across ages. V was trimmed by 4 bases and J by 4 bases, leaving 6 bases between them. The germline V gene encodes CDR1 SGDLS and CDR2 YYNGEE. The length of the CDR3 is 13 residues. For the second PCR, which ran for roughly 6 to 11 cycles, a sample-barcoded 5' primer and a J-beta primer mix were used. TCRdb independently ran MiXCR on the 5' RACE reads; one entry per CDR3 protein. The table includes 750,000 to 950,000 distinct CDR3 sequences, 25% to 35% detected once. These same data were also listed under a study on T cells of mothers and their children. That paper states: The people who donated were a few healthy Caucasian mothers and their six children. The second PCR's M1S primer added sample barcodes and 2-4 random nucleotides. Mothers yielded over 8.5 million CDR3 reads, children several million each.

The sample consisted of blood. This chain uses TRBV9 with TRBJ2-6, with D unresolved. This TCR was recovered from a woman in her thirties or forties in good health. The CDR3 nucleotides are TGTGCCAGCAGCTCCCCCGGGGCCAACGTCCTGACTTTC. This sequence encodes CASSSPGANVLTF.